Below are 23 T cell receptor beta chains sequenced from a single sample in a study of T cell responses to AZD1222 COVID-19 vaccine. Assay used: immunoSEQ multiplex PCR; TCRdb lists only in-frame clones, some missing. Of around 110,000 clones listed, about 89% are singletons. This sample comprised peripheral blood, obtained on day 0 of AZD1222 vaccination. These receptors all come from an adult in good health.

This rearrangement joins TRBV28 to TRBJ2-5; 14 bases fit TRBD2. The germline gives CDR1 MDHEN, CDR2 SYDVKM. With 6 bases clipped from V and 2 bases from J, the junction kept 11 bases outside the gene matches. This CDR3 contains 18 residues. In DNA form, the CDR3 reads TGTGCCAGCAGCCAACTGTTGGGACTAGCGGGAGAGCAAGAGACCCAGTACTTC. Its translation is CASSQLLGLAGEQETQYF. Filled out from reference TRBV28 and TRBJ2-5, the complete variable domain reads DVKVTQSSRYLVKRTGEKVFLECVQDMDHENMFWYRQDPGLGLRLIYFSYDVKMKEKGDIPEGYSVSREKKERFSLILESASTNQTSMYLCASSQLLGLAGEQETQYFGPGTRLLVL.

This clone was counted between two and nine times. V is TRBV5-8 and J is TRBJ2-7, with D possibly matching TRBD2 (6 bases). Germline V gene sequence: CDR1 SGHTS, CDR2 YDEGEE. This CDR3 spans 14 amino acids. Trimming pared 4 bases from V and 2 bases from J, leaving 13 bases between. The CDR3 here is CASSPLGGPYEQYF. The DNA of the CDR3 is TGTGCCAGCAGCCCCCTGGGGGGACCCTACGAGCAGTACTTC. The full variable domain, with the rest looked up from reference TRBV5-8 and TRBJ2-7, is EAGVTQSPTHLIKTRGQQATLRCSPISGHTSVYWYQQALGLGLQFLLWYDEGEERNRGNFPPRFSGRQFPNYSSELNVNALELEDSALYLCASSPLGGPYEQYFGPGTRLTVT.

CDR3 sequence: CASSLSALGQGNGYTF. As DNA, the CDR3 is TGTGCCAGCAGCTTAAGTGCTCTGGGGCAGGGTAATGGCTACACCTTC. This chain uses TRBV7-2 with TRBJ1-2; possibly TRBD1 for D (5 bases). This CDR3 contains 16 residues. V gave up 2 bases and J gave up 6 bases, with 19 bases separating them. Germline V gene sequence: CDR1 SGHTA, CDR2 FQGNSA.

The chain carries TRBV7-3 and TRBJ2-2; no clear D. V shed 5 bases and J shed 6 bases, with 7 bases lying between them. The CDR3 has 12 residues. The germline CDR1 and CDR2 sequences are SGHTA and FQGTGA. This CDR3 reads CASSADPGELFF. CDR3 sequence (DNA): TGTGCCAGCAGCGCCGACCCCGGGGAGCTGTTTTTT.

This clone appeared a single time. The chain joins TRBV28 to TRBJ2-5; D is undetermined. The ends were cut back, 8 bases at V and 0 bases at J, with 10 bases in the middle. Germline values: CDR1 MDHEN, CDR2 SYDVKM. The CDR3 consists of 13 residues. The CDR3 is CASGFRDQETQYF. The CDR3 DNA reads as TGTGCCAGCGGATTCCGGGACCAAGAGACCCAGTACTTC.

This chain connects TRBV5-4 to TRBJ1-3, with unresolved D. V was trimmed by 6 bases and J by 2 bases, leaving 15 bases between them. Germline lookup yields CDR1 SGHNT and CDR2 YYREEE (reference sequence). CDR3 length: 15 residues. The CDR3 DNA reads TGTGCCAGCACCTCCGGTGGGCAGACTGGAAACACCATATATTTT. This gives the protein CASTSGGQTGNTIYF.

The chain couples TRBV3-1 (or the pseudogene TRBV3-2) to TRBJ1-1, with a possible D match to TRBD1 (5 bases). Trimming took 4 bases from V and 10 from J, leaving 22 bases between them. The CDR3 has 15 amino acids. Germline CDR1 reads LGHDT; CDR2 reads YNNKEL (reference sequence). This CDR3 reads CASSPKSVLTTAAFF. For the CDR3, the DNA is TGTGCCAGCAGCCCTAAATCCGTCCTAACGACAGCAGCTTTCTTT.

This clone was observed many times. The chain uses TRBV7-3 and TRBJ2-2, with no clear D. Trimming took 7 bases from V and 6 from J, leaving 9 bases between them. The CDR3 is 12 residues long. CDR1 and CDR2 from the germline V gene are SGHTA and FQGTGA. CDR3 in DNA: TGTGCCAGCAAACTACCCCCCGGGGAGCTGTTTTTT. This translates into CASKLPPGELFF.

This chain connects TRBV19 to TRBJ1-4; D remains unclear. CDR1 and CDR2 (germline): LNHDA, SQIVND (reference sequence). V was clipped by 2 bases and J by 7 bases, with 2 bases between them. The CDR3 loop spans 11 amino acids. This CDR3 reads CASSISEKLFF. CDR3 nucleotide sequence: TGTGCCAGTAGTATAAGTGAAAAACTGTTTTTT.

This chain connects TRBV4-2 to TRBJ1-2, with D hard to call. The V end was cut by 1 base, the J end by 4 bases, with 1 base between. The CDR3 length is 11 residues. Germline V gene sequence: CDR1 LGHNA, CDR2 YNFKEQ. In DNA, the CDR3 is TGTGCCAGCAGCCAAGCCTATGGCTACACCTTC. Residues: CASSQAYGYTF.

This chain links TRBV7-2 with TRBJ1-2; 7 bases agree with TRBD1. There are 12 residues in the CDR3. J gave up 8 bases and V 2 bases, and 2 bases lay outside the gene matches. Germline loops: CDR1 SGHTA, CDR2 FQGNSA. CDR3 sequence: CASSLQGEGYTF. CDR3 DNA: TGTGCCAGCAGCTTACAGGGGGAAGGCTACACCTTC.

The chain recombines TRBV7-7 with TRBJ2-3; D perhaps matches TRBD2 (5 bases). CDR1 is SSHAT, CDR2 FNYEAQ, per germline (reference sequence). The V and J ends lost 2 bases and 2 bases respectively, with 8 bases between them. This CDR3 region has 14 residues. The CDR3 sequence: CASSLSGPTDTQYF. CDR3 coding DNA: TGTGCCAGCAGCTTAAGCGGACCCACAGATACGCAGTATTTT. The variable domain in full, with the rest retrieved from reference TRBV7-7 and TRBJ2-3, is GAGVSQSPRYKVTKRGQDVTLRCDPISSHATLYWYQQALGQGPEFLTYFNYEAQPDKSGLPSDRFSAERPEGSISTLTIQRTEQRDSAMYRCASSLSGPTDTQYFGPGTRLTVL.

The CDR3 DNA reads as TGTGCCAGCAAGGGAGGTTATGCCTACGAGCAGTACTTC. It is translated as CASKGGYAYEQYF. The chain has TRBV21-1 and TRBJ2-7; TRBD2 is the table's D call and was not checked against the DNA. TRBV21-1 is an annotated pseudogene. This CDR3 has 13 amino acids.

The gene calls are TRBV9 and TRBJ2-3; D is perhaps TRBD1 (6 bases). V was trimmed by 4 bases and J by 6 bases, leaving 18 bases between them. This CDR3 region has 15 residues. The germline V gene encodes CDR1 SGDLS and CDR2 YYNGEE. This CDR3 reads CASSQAGATWDTQYF. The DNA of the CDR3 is TGTGCCAGCAGCCAAGCAGGGGCGACGTGGGATACGCAGTATTTT.

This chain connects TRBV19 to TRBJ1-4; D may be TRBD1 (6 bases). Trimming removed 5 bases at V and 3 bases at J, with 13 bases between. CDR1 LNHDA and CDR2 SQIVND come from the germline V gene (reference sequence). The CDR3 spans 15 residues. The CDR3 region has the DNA TGTGCCAGTAGTGGCTGGACAGTATCTAATGAAAAACTGTTTTTT. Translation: CASSGWTVSNEKLFF.

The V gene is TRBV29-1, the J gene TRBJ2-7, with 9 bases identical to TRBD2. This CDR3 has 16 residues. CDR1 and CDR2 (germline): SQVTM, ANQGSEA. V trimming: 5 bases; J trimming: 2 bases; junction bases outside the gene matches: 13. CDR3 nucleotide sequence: TGCAGCGTTAAGAGGGTAGCGGGAGTCGGCACCTACGAGCAGTACTTC. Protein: CSVKRVAGVGTYEQYF.

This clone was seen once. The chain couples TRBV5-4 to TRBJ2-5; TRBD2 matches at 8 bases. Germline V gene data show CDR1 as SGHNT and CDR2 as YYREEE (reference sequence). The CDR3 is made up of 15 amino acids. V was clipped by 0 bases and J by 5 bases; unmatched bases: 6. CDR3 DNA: TGTGCCAGCAGCTTGGGACTAGCGAGTCGGGAGACCCAGTACTTC. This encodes CASSLGLASRETQYF.

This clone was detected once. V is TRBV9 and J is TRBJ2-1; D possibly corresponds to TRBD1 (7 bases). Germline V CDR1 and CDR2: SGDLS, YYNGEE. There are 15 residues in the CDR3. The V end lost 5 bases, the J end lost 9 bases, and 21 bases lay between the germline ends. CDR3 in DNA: TGTGCCAGCAGTTCACTACAGGGGACTTACGGTGAGCAGTTCTTC. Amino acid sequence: CASSSLQGTYGEQFF.

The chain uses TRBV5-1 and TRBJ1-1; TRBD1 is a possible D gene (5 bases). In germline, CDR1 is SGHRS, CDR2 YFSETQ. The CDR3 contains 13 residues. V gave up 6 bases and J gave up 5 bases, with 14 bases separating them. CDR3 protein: CASNSGLGTEAFF. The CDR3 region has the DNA TGCGCCAGCAATTCAGGGTTGGGGACTGAAGCTTTCTTT. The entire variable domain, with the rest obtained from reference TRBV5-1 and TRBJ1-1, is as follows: KAGVTQTPRYLIKTRGQQVTLSCSPISGHRSVSWYQQTPGQGLQFLFEYFSETQRNKGNFPGRFSGRQFSNSRSEMNVSTLELGDSALYLCASNSGLGTEAFFGQGTRLTVV.

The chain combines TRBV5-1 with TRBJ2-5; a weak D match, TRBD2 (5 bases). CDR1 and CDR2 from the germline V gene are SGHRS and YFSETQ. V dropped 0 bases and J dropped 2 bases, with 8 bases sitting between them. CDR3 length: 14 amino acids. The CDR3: CASSLAGDQETQYF. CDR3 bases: TGCGCCAGCAGCTTGGCCGGGGATCAAGAGACCCAGTACTTC.

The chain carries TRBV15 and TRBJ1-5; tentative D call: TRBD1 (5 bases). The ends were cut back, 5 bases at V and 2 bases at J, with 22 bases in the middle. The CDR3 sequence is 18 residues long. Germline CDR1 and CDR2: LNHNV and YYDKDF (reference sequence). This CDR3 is CATSSTRGAGFGNQPQHF. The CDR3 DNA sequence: TGTGCCACCAGCTCGACTAGGGGCGCAGGGTTCGGCAATCAGCCCCAGCATTTT.

The CDR3 loop reads CASGIDLGSGANVLTF. The CDR3 region has the DNA TGTGCCAGTGGAATCGACCTGGGCTCTGGGGCCAACGTCCTGACTTTC. V and J are TRBV28 and TRBJ2-6, with unresolved D. The length of the CDR3 is 16 residues. CDR1 MDHEN and CDR2 SYDVKM come from the germline V gene. With 9 bases removed from V and 0 bases from J, the gap between germline ends came to 15 bases.

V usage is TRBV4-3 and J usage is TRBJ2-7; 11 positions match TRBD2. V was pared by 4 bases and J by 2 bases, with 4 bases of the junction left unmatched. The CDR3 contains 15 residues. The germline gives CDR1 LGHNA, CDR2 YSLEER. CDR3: CASSPGTSGAYEQYF. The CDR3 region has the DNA TGCGCCAGCAGCCCGGGGACTAGCGGTGCCTACGAGCAGTACTTC.